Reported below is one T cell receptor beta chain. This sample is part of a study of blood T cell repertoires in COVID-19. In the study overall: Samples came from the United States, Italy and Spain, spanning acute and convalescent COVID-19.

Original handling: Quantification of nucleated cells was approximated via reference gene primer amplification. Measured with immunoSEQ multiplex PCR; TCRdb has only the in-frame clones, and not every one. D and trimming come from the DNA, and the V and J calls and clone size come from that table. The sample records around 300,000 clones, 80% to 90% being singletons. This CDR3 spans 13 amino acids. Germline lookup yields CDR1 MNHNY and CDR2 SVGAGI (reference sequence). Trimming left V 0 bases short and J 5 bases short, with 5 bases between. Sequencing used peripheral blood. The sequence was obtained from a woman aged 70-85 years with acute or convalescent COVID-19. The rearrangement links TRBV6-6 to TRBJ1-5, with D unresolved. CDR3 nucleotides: TGTGCCAGCAGTTACTCACGCGATCAGCCCCAGCATTTT. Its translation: CASSYSRDQPQHF.